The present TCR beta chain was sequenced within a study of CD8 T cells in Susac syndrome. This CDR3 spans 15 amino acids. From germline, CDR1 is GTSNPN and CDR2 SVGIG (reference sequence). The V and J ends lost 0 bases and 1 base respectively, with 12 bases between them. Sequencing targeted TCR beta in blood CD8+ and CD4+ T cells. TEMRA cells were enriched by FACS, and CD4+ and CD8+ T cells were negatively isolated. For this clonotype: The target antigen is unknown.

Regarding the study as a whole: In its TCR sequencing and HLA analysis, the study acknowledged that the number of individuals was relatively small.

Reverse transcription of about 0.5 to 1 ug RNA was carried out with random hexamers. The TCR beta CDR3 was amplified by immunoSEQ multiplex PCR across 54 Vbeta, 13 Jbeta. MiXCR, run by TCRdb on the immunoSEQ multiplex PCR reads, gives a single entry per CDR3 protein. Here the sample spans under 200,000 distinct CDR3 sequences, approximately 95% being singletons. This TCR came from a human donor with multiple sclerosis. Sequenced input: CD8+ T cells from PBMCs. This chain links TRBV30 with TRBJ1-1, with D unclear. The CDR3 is CAWSVPAGKNTEAFF. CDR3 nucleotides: TGTGCCTGGAGTGTCCCCGCGGGAAAGAACACTGAAGCTTTCTTT.